This TCR beta chain was documented in a study of shared clonotypes between healthy human individuals. Study at large: Three plates each covered CD4 naive and memory; CD8 naive two, CD8 memory one.

Worth noting for this clone: Its antigen is unidentified.

Study findings and constraints: Naive subsets usually exceeded memory subsets in estimated richness. Several donors shared 4.5% to 6.5% of their naive CD4 clonotypes.

V dropped 4 bases and J dropped 7 bases, with 7 bases sitting between them. The CDR3 is 11 amino acids. The V gene's germline CDR1 is LGHNA and CDR2 YSLEER. The study ran the assay at deep level. Sequenced by immunoSEQ multiplex PCR; TCRdb stores in-frame clones only, minus some. The table has about 960,000 clones, around three quarters seen once. The sequencing sample was made of memory CD4+ T cells sorted from blood. Subset in this sample: CD45RA-negative fraction. This sequence originates from a young man in good health. The chain has TRBV4-3 and TRBJ1-1, with TRBD1 as a possible D gene (5 bases). The CDR3 protein is CASSRDREAFF. CDR3 nucleotide sequence: TGCGCCAGCAGCCGGGACCGTGAAGCTTTCTTT.